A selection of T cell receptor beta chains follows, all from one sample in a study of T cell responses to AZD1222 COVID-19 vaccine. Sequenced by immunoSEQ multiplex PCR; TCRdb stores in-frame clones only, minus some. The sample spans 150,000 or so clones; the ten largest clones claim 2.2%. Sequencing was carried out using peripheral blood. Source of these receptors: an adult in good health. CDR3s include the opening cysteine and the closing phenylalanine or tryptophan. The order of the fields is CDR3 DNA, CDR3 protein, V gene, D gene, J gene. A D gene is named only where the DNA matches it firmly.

TGCAGCGTAGGGACTAGCGGTTACAATGAGCCGGTCTTC,CSVGTSGYNEPVF,TRBV29-1,TRBD2,TRBJ2-1
TGTGCCAGCAGTGTCGCGAGCTCCTACAATGAGCAGTTCTTC,CASSVASSYNEQFF,TRBV2,.,TRBJ2-1
TGTGCCAGCAGCTTAGGGACAGGGGGCGCGCATGAAAAACTGTTTTTT,CASSLGTGGAHEKLFF,TRBV7-9,TRBD1,TRBJ1-4
TGTGCCAGCAGTGAATCGACCACAGCTAACTATGGCTACACCTTC,CASSESTTANYGYTF,TRBV6-1,.,TRBJ1-2
TGTGCCAGCAGCTTGGAACAGGGGGCCTCTGGCTACACCTTC,CASSLEQGASGYTF,TRBV11-2,TRBD1,TRBJ1-2
TGCGCCAGCAGCAAAACCGCCGGGACCATGAACACTGAAGCTTTCTTT,CASSKTAGTMNTEAFF,TRBV5-1,.,TRBJ1-1
TGTGCCAGCAGCGCAGGCCCCCCCTTGAGACATACCTTTAGGGACACTGAAGCTTTCTTT,CASSAGPPLRHTFRDTEAFF,TRBV9,.,TRBJ1-1
TGTGCCAGCAGCCATAGCTATGAGCAGTTCTTC,CASSHSYEQFF,TRBV6-2/TRBV6-3,.,TRBJ2-1
TGTGCCAGCGGAGGACAGGGGGTTCTTAATGAAAAACTGTTTTTT,CASGGQGVLNEKLFF,TRBV28,TRBD1,TRBJ1-4
TGTGCCAGCAGTTCTACCTCCTCCTACGAGCAGTACTTC,CASSSTSSYEQYF,TRBV6-2/TRBV6-3,.,TRBJ2-7
TGTGCCAGCTCACCACCGGGGCAGATCATGAACACTGAAGCTTTCTTT,CASSPPGQIMNTEAFF,TRBV18,.,TRBJ1-1
TGTGCCAGCAGCTTTCTGGGGTCCGGGCAGCGGAACTATGGCTACACCTTC,CASSFLGSGQRNYGYTF,TRBV5-6,.,TRBJ1-2
TGTGCCAGCAGCTTAGTTGGGGGGCCTTACGAGCAGTACTTC,CASSLVGGPYEQYF,TRBV7-2,.,TRBJ2-7
TGTGCCAGCAGCACCGGGACCCTCAATGAGCAGTTCTTC,CASSTGTLNEQFF,TRBV5-5,.,TRBJ2-1
TGTGCCAGCAGCCCGAGTACCAATTCGGGGATTCCTGAAGCTTTCTTT,CASSPSTNSGIPEAFF,TRBV3-1/TRBV3-2,.,TRBJ1-1
TGTGCCAGCAGTAAGGGACAGGGGAAACAGCCCCAGCATTTT,CASSKGQGKQPQHF,TRBV6-5,TRBD1,TRBJ1-5
TGTGCCAGCAGTAGAGCCCTTAACTATGGCTACACCTTC,CASSRALNYGYTF,TRBV28,.,TRBJ1-2
TGTGCCAGCAGCTTAGTGATGCCGGCAGGAAATAATTCACCCCTCCACTTT,CASSLVMPAGNNSPLHF,TRBV7-2,.,TRBJ1-6
TGTGCCGCCGGTCGGTGGCGCTCTCCTAGCACAGATACGCAGTATTTT,CAAGRWRSPSTDTQYF,TRBV28,.,TRBJ2-3
TGTGCCAGCAGCTTACTCGGGGGGGCAGAGACCCAGTACTTC,CASSLLGGAETQYF,TRBV7-2,TRBD2,TRBJ2-5
TGTGCCAGCAGCGTACTAGGAGGGGAAGGAAACACCATATATTTT,CASSVLGGEGNTIYF,TRBV9,.,TRBJ1-3
TGTGCCAGCAGCTTGGCCGAGCAACGGTCCTACAATGAGCAGTTCTTC,CASSLAEQRSYNEQFF,TRBV5-4,.,TRBJ2-1
TGTGCCAGCAGCTTAGGGACGAACTATGGCTACACCTTC,CASSLGTNYGYTF,TRBV7-2,.,TRBJ1-2
TGCGCCAGCAGCTTCAAGCGGGGAGGTAGTGAGCAGTTCTTC,CASSFKRGGSEQFF,TRBV5-1,TRBD2,TRBJ2-1
TGTGCCAGCAGCTTAGCCCGCGGGCGGACTGAAGCTTTCTTT,CASSLARGRTEAFF,TRBV11-1,.,TRBJ1-1
TGTGCCAGCAGCCAGCAAATTCGGACAGGGGGACAAGAGACCCAGTACTTC,CASSQQIRTGGQETQYF,TRBV4-2,TRBD1,TRBJ2-5
TGTGCCAGCAGCCCTTATGGGGGGCGCTCGGGGGGTTTTACAGAGACCCAGTACTTC,CASSPYGGRSGGFTETQYF,TRBV11-3,.,TRBJ2-5
TGCGCCAGCAGCCTCCCGGACAGGGAAGATTCACCCCTCCACTTT,CASSLPDREDSPLHF,TRBV5-1,TRBD1,TRBJ1-6
TGTGCCAGCAGTACAAACTATGGCTACACCTTC,CASSTNYGYTF,TRBV6-2/TRBV6-3,.,TRBJ1-2
TGTGCCAGCTCACAAGGGACAGGGGGCTCGGAGACCCAGTACTTC,CASSQGTGGSETQYF,TRBV18,TRBD1,TRBJ2-5
TGTGCCAGTAGTATATCGGCTAGCGGGGGGTTAGACATTCAGTACTTC,CASSISASGGLDIQYF,TRBV19,TRBD2,TRBJ2-4
TGTGCCAGCTCACCAGAGCAAGCCTATGGCTACACCTTC,CASSPEQAYGYTF,TRBV18,.,TRBJ1-2
TGTGCCAGCAGCTTAAGACAGAGCCCCCAGTTCTTC,CASSLRQSPQFF,TRBV7-9,.,TRBJ2-1
TGCGCCAGCAGCCAAGGGTTTGCTCGGGGGAACACTGAAGCTTTCTTT,CASSQGFARGNTEAFF,TRBV4-1,.,TRBJ1-1
TGTGCCAGCAGTGAAGTAGTTTTGACAGGACGTACCTATGGCTACACCTTC,CASSEVVLTGRTYGYTF,TRBV6-1,.,TRBJ1-2
TGCGCCAGCAGCCAAGACCCAGGAAACAATGAGCAGTTCTTC,CASSQDPGNNEQFF,TRBV4-1,.,TRBJ2-1
TGTGCCAGCAGCTTGCAGGGCGCTCAAGAGACCCAGTACTTC,CASSLQGAQETQYF,TRBV6-5,.,TRBJ2-5
TGTGCCAGCAGCTCTACCTTAAGCTCCTACAATGAGCAGTTCTTC,CASSSTLSSYNEQFF,TRBV11-2,.,TRBJ2-1
TGTGCCAGCAGCCCGACAGGGGCGCTCCCTGAAGCTTTCTTT,CASSPTGALPEAFF,TRBV6-5,TRBD1,TRBJ1-1
TGTGCCAGCAGCCTTGAGAGGGGCAATCAGCCCCAGCATTTT,CASSLERGNQPQHF,TRBV2,.,TRBJ1-5
TGTGCCAGCAGCCAAGTGGAGGGGGGAAACACCATATATTTT,CASSQVEGGNTIYF,TRBV3-1/TRBV3-2,.,TRBJ1-3
TGTGCCAGCAGCCCACAGGGTTCTAACACTGAAGCTTTCTTT,CASSPQGSNTEAFF,TRBV6-6,.,TRBJ1-1
TGTGCCAGCAGTCCCGGGGGCCCTACAGATACGCAGTATTTT,CASSPGGPTDTQYF,TRBV28,.,TRBJ2-3
TGCGCCAGCAGTGACCCAGGAGAACCTGGAAACACCATATATTTT,CASSDPGEPGNTIYF,TRBV10-2,.,TRBJ1-3
TGTGCCAGCAGCTTATCAGGGGCCACTGAAGCTTTCTTT,CASSLSGATEAFF,TRBV7-9,.,TRBJ1-1
TGTGCCAGCAGCCGATTTAGGCCGGGACAGGTCTCTGGGGCCAACGTCCTGACTTTC,CASSRFRPGQVSGANVLTF,TRBV7-8,TRBD1,TRBJ2-6
TGTGCCAGCAGCGTATGGGACACCAATATCGACGAGCAGTACTTC,CASSVWDTNIDEQYF,TRBV9,.,TRBJ2-7
TGTGCCAGCAGTTACCCCGCGGGGGGGCTGACCGGGGAGCTGTTTTTT,CASSYPAGGLTGELFF,TRBV6-2/TRBV6-3,TRBD2,TRBJ2-2
TGTGCCAGTAGTACGTACCACCAGGGAAACCCTAACTATGGCTACACCTTC,CASSTYHQGNPNYGYTF,TRBV19,.,TRBJ1-2
TGCGCCAGCAGCCCGGGGACAGGGGGCTATGGCTACACCTTC,CASSPGTGGYGYTF,TRBV4-3,TRBD1,TRBJ1-2
TGTGCCAGCAGCCAAGCCGGACAGGGAAACGAGCAGTACTTC,CASSQAGQGNEQYF,TRBV3-1/TRBV3-2,TRBD1,TRBJ2-7
TGCGCCAGCAGCCAAGAAAGGTCCTCTGGAAACACCATATATTTT,CASSQERSSGNTIYF,TRBV4-1,.,TRBJ1-3
TGTGCCATCAGTGTAGGACAGGGAGAAACTGAAGCTTTCTTT,CAISVGQGETEAFF,TRBV10-3,TRBD1,TRBJ1-1
TGTGCCAGCAGTTACCCCACCACAGGGGGCTTTTTGGACACTGAAGCTTTCTTT,CASSYPTTGGFLDTEAFF,TRBV6-2/TRBV6-3,TRBD1,TRBJ1-1
TGTGCCAGCAGTTTCTCTGGGGTAGGGTTGGGAAACACCATATATTTT,CASSFSGVGLGNTIYF,TRBV28,.,TRBJ1-3
TGTGCCAGTAGTAACGCAGAGGGGAGGAGGGCCAATCAGCCCCAGCATTTT,CASSNAEGRRANQPQHF,TRBV19,.,TRBJ1-5
TGTGCCAGCAGCCACGACTCAGGGTCCGAGCAGTACTTC,CASSHDSGSEQYF,TRBV5-6,.,TRBJ2-7
TGTGCCAGCAGCTTAGAGGAGGGTGCTCCGGGACATAGCTCCTACGAGCAGTACTTC,CASSLEEGAPGHSSYEQYF,TRBV7-6,.,TRBJ2-7
TGCGCCAGCAGCCAAGACCCCCGCATCTATGGCTACACCTTC,CASSQDPRIYGYTF,TRBV4-3,.,TRBJ1-2